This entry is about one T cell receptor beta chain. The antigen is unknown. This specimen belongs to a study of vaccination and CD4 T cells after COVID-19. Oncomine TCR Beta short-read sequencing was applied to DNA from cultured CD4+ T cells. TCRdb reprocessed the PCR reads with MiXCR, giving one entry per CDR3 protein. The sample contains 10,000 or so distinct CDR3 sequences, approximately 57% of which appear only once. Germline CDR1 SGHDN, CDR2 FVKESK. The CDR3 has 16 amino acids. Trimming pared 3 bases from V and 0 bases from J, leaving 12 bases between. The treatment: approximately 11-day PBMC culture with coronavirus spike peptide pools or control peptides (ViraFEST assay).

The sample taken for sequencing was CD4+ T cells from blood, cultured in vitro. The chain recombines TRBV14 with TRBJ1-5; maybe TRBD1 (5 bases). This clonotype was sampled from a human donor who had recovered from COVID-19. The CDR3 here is CASSHRQSYSNQPQHF. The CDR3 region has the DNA TGTGCCAGCAGCCATCGACAGTCCTATAGCAATCAGCCCCAGCATTTT.